The rows below give T cell receptor beta chains drawn from one sample of a study of blood T cell repertoires in COVID-19. Produced via immunoSEQ multiplex PCR; TCRdb's table is partial and in-frame only. The table has 250,000 or so clones, 86% seen once. Sequenced sample: peripheral blood. Source of these receptors: a man aged 40-49 years with active or convalescent COVID-19. CDR3s include the opening cysteine and the closing phenylalanine or tryptophan. A D gene is named only where the DNA matches it firmly. Size tells how often a clone was seen (once, few, many) or the class of an expanded clone, and some rows leave it out.

>15|TRBD1|TRBV6-1|once|TRBJ1-2
CASSDTGGANYGYTF
TGTGCCAGCAGTGATACAGGGGGCGCAAACTATGGCTACACCTTC
>15|TRBD1|TRBV7-9|NA|TRBJ1-2
CASSSTPGQGYGYTF
TGTGCCAGCAGCTCTACTCCGGGACAGGGCTATGGCTACACCTTC
>13|TRBD2|TRBV19|NA|TRBJ2-7
CASSPWEGGEQYF
TGTGCCAGTTCCCCCTGGGAGGGCGGCGAGCAGTACTTC
>16|TRBD1|TRBV3-1/TRBV3-2|NA|TRBJ1-2
CASSQVGTDFSYGYTF
TGTGCCAGCAGCCAAGTGGGGACAGATTTCTCCTATGGCTACACCTTC
>13|TRBD1|TRBV5-6|NA|TRBJ2-1
CASSLGTDNEQFF
TGTGCCAGCAGCCTCGGGACAGACAATGAGCAGTTCTTC
>15|TRBD1|TRBV5-1|NA|TRBJ1-1
CASSITGTANTEAFF
TGCGCCAGCAGCATCACCGGGACAGCGAACACTGAAGCTTTCTTT
>12|NA|TRBV5-1|NA|TRBJ1-4
CASSSSHEKLFF
TGCGCCAGCAGCTCCTCCCATGAAAAACTGTTTTTT
>16|NA|TRBV7-2|few|TRBJ1-4
CASSLHGGVTNEKLFF
TGTGCCAGCAGCCTCCATGGGGGGGTAACTAATGAAAAACTGTTTTTT
>16|NA|TRBV19|NA|TRBJ2-7
CASSMDKRRGSYEQYF
TGTGCCAGTAGTATGGATAAGCGGAGGGGCTCCTACGAGCAGTACTTC
>16|TRBD1|TRBV5-1|NA|TRBJ2-3
CASSPQGQGGADTQYF
TGCGCCAGCAGCCCACAAGGACAGGGGGGTGCGGATACGCAGTATTTT
>15|NA|TRBV29-1|NA|TRBJ2-3
CSVSSRQGYKDTQYF
TGCAGCGTGTCATCTCGGCAGGGGTACAAAGATACGCAGTATTTT
>14|TRBD1|TRBV27|few|TRBJ2-7
CASGSGTVPNEQYF
TGTGCCAGCGGTTCCGGGACAGTTCCTAACGAGCAGTACTTC
>15|NA|TRBV6-5|few|TRBJ1-6
CASSLGVGYNSPLHF
TGTGCCAGCAGTCTAGGGGTGGGCTATAATTCACCCCTCCACTTT
>16|NA|TRBV27|once|TRBJ2-1
CASSLMDRTQEGEQFF
TGTGCCAGCAGTTTAATGGACAGGACTCAGGAGGGTGAGCAGTTCTTC
>15|TRBD2|TRBV5-1|NA|TRBJ2-3
CASSWASGASDTQYF
TGCGCCAGCAGCTGGGCTAGCGGGGCATCAGATACGCAGTATTTT
>12|NA|TRBV7-9|NA|TRBJ2-1
CASRDSYNEQFF
TGTGCCAGCAGAGACAGTTACAATGAGCAGTTCTTC
>13|NA|TRBV27|NA|TRBJ1-1
CASCQGGGTEAFF
TGTGCCAGCTGCCAGGGAGGGGGCACTGAAGCTTTCTTT
>13|TRBD2|TRBV19|NA|TRBJ2-7
CASSISGTYEQYF
TGTGCCAGTAGTATTAGCGGGACCTACGAGCAGTACTTC
>14|TRBD2|TRBV4-2|NA|TRBJ2-2
CASSERERTGELFF
TGTGCCAGCAGCGAGCGGGAGCGCACCGGGGAGCTGTTTTTT
>12|NA|TRBV13|few|TRBJ1-5
CASSVGGQPQHF
TGTGCCAGCAGCGTCGGGGGTCAGCCCCAGCATTTT
>16|TRBD1|TRBV24-1|NA|TRBJ2-3
CATSDLGGGWRDTQYF
TGTGCCACCAGTGATTTAGGGGGCGGGTGGAGAGATACGCAGTATTTT
>15|TRBD1|TRBV29-1|NA|TRBJ2-3
CSAWGTGGLTDTQYF
TGCAGCGCATGGGGGACAGGGGGCCTCACAGATACGCAGTATTTT
>15|NA|TRBV7-6|NA|TRBJ1-3
CASSLDRTSGNTIYF
TGTGCCAGCAGCCTCGACAGGACCTCTGGAAACACCATATATTTT
>15|NA|TRBV5-6|NA|TRBJ2-7
CASSLDVGVGGEQYF
TGTGCCAGCAGCTTGGATGTCGGGGTCGGGGGCGAGCAGTACTTC
>13|NA|TRBV5-1|few|TRBJ1-2
CASSERGYYGYTF
TGCGCCAGCAGCGAACGAGGCTACTATGGCTACACCTTC
>13|TRBD1|TRBV7-9|NA|TRBJ2-2
CASSSTGDGELFF
TGTGCCAGCAGCTCGACAGGGGACGGGGAGCTGTTTTTT
>15|TRBD2|TRBV5-1|NA|TRBJ2-1
CASFLAGSSYNEQFF
TGCGCCAGCTTCCTAGCGGGAAGCTCCTACAATGAGCAGTTCTTC